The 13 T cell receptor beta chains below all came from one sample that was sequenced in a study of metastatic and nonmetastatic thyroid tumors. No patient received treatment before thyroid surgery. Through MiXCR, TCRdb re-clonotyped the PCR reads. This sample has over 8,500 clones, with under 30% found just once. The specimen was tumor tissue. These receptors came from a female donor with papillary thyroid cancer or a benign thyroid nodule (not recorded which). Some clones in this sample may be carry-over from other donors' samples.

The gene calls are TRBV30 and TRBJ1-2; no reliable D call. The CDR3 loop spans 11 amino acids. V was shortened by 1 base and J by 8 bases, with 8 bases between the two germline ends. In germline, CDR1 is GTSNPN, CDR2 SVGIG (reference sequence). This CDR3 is CAWSGRWGYTF. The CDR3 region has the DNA TGTGCCTGGAGTGGACGGTGGGGCTACACCTTC.

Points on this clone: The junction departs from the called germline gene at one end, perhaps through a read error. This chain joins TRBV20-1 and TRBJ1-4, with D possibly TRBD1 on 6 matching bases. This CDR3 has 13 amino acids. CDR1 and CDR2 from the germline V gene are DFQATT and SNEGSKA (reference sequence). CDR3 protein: CSARWTDNEKLSF. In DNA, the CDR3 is TGCAGTGCTAGGTGGACAGATAATGAAAAACTGTCTTTT.

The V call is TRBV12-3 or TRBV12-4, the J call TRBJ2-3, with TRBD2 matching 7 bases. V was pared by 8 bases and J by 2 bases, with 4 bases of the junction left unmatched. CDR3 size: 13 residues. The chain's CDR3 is CASGGGNTDTQYF. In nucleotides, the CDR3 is TGTGCCAGCGGGGGGGGGAACACAGATACGCAGTATTTT.

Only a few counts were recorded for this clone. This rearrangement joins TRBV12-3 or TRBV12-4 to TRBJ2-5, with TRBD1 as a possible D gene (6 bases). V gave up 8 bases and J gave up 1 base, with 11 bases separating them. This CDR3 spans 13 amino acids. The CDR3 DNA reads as TGTGCCAGCTCGGACAGCTTCCAAGAGACCCAGTACTTC. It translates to CASSDSFQETQYF.

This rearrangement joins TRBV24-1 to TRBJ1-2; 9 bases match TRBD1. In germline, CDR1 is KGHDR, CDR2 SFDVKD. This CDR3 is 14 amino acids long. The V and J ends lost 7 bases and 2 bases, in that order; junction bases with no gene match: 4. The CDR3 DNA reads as TGTGCCACCAGCGACAGGGGGGGAAACTATGGCTACACCTTC. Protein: CATSDRGGNYGYTF.

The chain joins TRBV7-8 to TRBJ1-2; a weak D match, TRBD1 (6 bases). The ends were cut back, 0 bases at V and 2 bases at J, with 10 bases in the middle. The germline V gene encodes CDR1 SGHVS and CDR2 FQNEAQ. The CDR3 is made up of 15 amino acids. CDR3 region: CASSLAGGINYGYTF. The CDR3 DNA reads TGTGCCAGCAGCTTAGCGGGGGGCATCAACTATGGCTACACCTTC.

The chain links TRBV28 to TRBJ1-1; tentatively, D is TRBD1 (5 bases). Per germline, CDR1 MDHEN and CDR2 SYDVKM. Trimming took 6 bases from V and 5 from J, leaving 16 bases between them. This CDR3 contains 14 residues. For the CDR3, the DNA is TGTGCCAGCAGCCTCCTGAGGGGTGGAACTGAAGCTTTCTTT. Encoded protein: CASSLLRGGTEAFF.

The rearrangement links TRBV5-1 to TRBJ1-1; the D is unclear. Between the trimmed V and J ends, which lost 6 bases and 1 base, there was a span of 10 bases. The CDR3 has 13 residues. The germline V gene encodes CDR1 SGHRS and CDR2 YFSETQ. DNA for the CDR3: TGCGCCAGCAAGCGGGATCCGAACACTGAAGCTTTCTTT. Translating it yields CASKRDPNTEAFF.

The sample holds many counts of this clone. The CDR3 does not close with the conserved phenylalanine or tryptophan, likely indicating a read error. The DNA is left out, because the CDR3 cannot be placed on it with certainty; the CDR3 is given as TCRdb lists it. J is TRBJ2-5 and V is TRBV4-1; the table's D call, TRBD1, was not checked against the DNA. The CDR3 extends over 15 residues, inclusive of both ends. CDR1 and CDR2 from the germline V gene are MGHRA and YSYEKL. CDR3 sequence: CARQLAGGRGQEAWL.

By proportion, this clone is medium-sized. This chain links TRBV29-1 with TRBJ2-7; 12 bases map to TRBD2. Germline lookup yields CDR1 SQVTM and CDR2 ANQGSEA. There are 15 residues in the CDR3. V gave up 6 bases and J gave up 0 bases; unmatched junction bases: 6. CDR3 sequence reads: CSVRLAGASSYEQYF. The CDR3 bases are TGCAGCGTCAGACTAGCGGGAGCCTCCTCCTACGAGCAGTACTTC.

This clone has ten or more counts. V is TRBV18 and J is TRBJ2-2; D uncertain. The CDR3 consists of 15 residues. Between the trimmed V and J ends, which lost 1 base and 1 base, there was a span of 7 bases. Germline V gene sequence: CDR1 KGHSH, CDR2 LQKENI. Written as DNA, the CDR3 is TGTGCCAGCTCACCACAGAGTGGGAACACCGGGGAGCTGTTTTTT. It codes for CASSPQSGNTGELFF. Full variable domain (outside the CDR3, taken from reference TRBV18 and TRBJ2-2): NAGVMQNPRHLVRRRGQEARLRCSPMKGHSHVYWYRQLPEEGLKFMVYLQKENIIDESGMPKERFSAEFPKEGPSILRIQQVVRGDSAAYFCASSPQSGNTGELFFGEGSRLTVL.

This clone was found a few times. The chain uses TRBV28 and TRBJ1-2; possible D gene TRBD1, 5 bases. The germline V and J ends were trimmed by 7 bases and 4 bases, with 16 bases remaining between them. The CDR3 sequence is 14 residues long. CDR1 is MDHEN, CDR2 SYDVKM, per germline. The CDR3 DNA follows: TGTGCCAGCATCCCGGGCCTAGGGGTCTATGGCTACACCTTC. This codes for CASIPGLGVYGYTF.

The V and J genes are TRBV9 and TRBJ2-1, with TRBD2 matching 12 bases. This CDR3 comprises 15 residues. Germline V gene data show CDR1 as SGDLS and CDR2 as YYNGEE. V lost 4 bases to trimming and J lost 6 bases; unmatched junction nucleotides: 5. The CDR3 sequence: CASSSSSGRGNEQFF. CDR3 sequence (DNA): TGTGCCAGCAGCTCCTCTAGCGGGAGGGGCAATGAGCAGTTCTTC.